These 2 T cell receptor beta chains originate from one sample sequenced in a study of blood T cell repertoires in COVID-19. Generated by immunoSEQ multiplex PCR, the TCRdb table keeps only in-frame clones and is missing some. The data contain about 210,000 clones, about 81% of them singletons. Sequencing was carried out using PBMCs or T cells enriched from blood (not recorded which). Receptor source: a man in his forties who had recovered from COVID-19.

The chain uses TRBV27 and TRBJ2-5, with 8 bases identical to TRBD1. In germline, CDR1 is MNHEY, CDR2 SMNVEV (reference sequence). The CDR3 loop spans 15 amino acids. Germline trimming cut 6 bases from V and 1 base from J; bases unmatched to any gene: 7. CDR3 sequence (DNA): TGTGCCAGCAGCCCTACCGGACAGGGCCAAGAGACCCAGTACTTC. Its translation is CASSPTGQGQETQYF.

The chain recombines TRBV5-1 with TRBJ1-1; a weak D match, TRBD1 (5 bases). The CDR3 is 13 residues long. The V end was cut by 6 bases, the J end by 2 bases, with 11 bases between. The germline V gene encodes CDR1 SGHRS and CDR2 YFSETQ. CDR3 in DNA: TGCGCCAGCATGGATCAGGGTAACACTGAAGCTTTCTTT. Amino acid sequence: CASMDQGNTEAFF.